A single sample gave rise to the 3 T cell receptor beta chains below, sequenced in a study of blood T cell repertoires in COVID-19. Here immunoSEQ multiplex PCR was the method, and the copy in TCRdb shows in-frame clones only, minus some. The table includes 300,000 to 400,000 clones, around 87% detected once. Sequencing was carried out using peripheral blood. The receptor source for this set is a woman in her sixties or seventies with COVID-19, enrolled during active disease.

CDR3 amino acids: CASSGTEGYGYTF. The CDR3 region has the DNA TGTGCCAGCAGTGGGACAGAAGGGTATGGCTACACCTTC. The chain recombines TRBV6-4 with TRBJ1-2; tentatively, D is TRBD1 (6 bases). Germline lookup yields CDR1 MRHNA and CDR2 SNTAGT. Trimming took 4 bases from V and 5 from J, leaving 11 bases between them. The CDR3 consists of 13 residues.

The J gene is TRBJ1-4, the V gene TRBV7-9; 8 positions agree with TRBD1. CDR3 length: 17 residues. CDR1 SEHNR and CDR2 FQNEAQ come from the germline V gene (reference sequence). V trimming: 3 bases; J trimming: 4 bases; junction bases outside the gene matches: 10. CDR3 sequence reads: CASSFGEQGEVNEKLFF. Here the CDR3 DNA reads TGTGCCAGCAGCTTCGGGGAACAGGGGGAGGTTAATGAAAAACTGTTTTTT.

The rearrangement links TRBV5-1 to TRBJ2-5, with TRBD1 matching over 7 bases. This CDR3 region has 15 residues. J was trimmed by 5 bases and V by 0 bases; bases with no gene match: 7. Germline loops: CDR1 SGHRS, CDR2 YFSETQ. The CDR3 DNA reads TGCGCCAGCAGCTTGGCCGGCAGGGGACAGGAGACCCAGTACTTC. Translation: CASSLAGRGQETQYF.